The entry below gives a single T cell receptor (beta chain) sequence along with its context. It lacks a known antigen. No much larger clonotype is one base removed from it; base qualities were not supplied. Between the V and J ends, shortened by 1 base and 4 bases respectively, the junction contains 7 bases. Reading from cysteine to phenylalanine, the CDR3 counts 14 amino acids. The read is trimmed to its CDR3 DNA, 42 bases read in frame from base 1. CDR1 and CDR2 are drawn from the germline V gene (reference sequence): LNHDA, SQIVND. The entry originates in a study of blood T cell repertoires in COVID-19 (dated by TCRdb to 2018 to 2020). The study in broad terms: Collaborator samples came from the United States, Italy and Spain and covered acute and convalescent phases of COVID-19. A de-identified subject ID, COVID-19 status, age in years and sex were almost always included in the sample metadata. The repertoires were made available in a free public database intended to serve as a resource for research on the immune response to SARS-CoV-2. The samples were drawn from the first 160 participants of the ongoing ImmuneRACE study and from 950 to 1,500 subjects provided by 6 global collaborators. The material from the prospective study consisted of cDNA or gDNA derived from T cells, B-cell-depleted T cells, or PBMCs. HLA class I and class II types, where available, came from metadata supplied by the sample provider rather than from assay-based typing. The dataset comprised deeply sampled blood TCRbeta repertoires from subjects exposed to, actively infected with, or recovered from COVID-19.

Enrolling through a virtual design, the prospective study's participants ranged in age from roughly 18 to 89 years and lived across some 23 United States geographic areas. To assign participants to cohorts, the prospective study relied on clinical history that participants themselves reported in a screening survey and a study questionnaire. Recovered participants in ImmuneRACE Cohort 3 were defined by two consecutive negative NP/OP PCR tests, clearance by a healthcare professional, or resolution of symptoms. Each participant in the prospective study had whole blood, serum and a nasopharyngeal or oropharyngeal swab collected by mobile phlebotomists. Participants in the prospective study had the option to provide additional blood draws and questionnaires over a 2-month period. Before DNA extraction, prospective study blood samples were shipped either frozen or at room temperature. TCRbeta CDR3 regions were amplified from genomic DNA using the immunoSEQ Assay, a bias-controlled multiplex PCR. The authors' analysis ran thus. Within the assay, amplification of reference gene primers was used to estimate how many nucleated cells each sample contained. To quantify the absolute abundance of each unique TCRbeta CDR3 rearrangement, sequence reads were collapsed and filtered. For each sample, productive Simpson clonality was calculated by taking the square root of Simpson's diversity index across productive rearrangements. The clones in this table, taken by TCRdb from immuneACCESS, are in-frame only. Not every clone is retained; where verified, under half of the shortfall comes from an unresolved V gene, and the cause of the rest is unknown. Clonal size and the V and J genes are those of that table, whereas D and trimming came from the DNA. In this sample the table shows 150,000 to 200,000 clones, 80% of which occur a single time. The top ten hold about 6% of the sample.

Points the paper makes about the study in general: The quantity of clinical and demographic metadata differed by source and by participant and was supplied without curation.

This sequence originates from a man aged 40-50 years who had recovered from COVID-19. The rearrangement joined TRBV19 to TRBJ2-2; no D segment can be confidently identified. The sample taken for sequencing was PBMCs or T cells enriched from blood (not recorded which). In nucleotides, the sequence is TGTGCCAGTAGTATAGTGGCGGTCACCGGGGAGCTGTTTTTT. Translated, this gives CASSIVAVTGELFF.